This passage covers 21 T cell receptor beta chains from one sample sequenced in a study of blood T cell repertoires in COVID-19. Data came from immunoSEQ multiplex PCR; TCRdb stores just in-frame clones and leaves some out. The sample has approximately 160,000 clones; around 80% are singletons. Sequencing input: peripheral blood. These receptors came from a man aged 60 to 75 with active or convalescent COVID-19.

Written as DNA, the CDR3 is TGTGCCAGCAGCGTAGGGTTGTCACAGGCGAAAAAAGAGACCCAGTACTTC. It yields the protein CASSVGLSQAKKETQYF. This rearrangement joins TRBV9 to TRBJ2-5; D may be TRBD1 (5 bases). This CDR3 is 17 amino acids long. The germline V gene encodes CDR1 SGDLS and CDR2 YYNGEE. V dropped 0 bases and J dropped 3 bases, with 18 bases sitting between them.

CDR3 in amino acids: CASSLDRSGELFF. Here the CDR3 DNA reads TGTGCCAGCAGCTTAGACAGGTCTGGGGAGCTGTTTTTT. The chain has TRBV11-2 and TRBJ2-2; no clear D gene. CDR1 and CDR2 (germline): SGHAT, FQNNGV. V dropped 0 bases and J dropped 8 bases, with 7 bases sitting between them. The CDR3 covers 13 residues.

The DNA for the CDR3 is TGCGCCAGCAGCCACCGGACTAGCGGGAGGGCCTACGAGCAGTACTTC. As protein: CASSHRTSGRAYEQYF. The chain uses TRBV4-1 and TRBJ2-7; 15 bases line up with TRBD2. The germline CDR1 and CDR2 sequences are MGHRA and YSYEKL. The CDR3 is 16 amino acids. Trimming took 3 bases from V and 2 from J; bases not matched to a gene: 2.

Written as DNA, the CDR3 is TGTGCCAGCAGCTCGGACAGACAAGAGACCCAGTACTTC. Translated, it gives CASSSDRQETQYF. This chain joins TRBV7-2 and TRBJ2-5; maybe TRBD1 (6 bases). This CDR3 region has 13 residues. With 4 bases removed from V and 2 bases from J, the gap between germline ends came to 8 bases. The germline V gene has CDR1 SGHTA and CDR2 FQGNSA. The full variable domain, completed using reference TRBV7-2 and TRBJ2-5, is GAGVSQSPSNKVTEKGKDVELRCDPISGHTALYWYRQSLGQGLEFLIYFQGNSAPDKSGLPSDRFSAERTGGSVSTLTIQRTQQEDSAVYLCASSSDRQETQYFGPGTRLLVL.

The gene calls are TRBV15 and TRBJ2-7, with TRBD2 as a possible D gene (5 bases). Trimming removed 0 bases at V and 4 bases at J, with 10 bases between. CDR3 length: 14 amino acids. Germline V gene lookup returns CDR1 LNHNV and CDR2 YYDKDF (reference sequence). Here the CDR3 DNA reads TGTGCCACCAGCAGAGACGGGGAATTTTACGAGCAGTACTTC. Amino acids: CATSRDGEFYEQYF.

The rearrangement joins TRBV6-5 to TRBJ2-1, with 7 bases matching TRBD2. The CDR3 has 13 residues. Germline V gene sequence: CDR1 MNHEY, CDR2 SVGAGI. Trimming removed 10 bases from V and 8 bases from J; junction bases left unmatched: 11. The CDR3 DNA reads TGTGCCACATACATCGGCGGGAGTCATGAGCAGTTCTTC. Protein: CATYIGGSHEQFF.

This clone showed up just once. The gene calls are TRBV4-2 and TRBJ2-1, with 7 positions matching TRBD2. Looked up from germline, CDR1 is LGHNA and CDR2 is YNFKEQ. The length of the CDR3 is 16 residues. J was trimmed by 6 bases and V by 1 base; bases with no gene match: 9. As DNA, the CDR3 is TGTGCCAGCAGCCAAGCTGGCGGGAGAACCGTCAATGAGCAGTTCTTC. Its translation: CASSQAGGRTVNEQFF.

This rearrangement joins TRBV11-2 to TRBJ1-2; TRBD1 is a possible D gene (6 bases). This CDR3 region has 15 residues. V shed 0 bases and J shed 4 bases, with 12 bases lying between them. Germline assignment: CDR1 SGHAT and CDR2 FQNNGV. This CDR3 is CASSLDQGQGYGYTF. DNA of the CDR3: TGTGCCAGCAGCTTAGATCAGGGGCAGGGCTATGGCTACACCTTC.

The chain joins TRBV3-1 (or the pseudogene TRBV3-2) to TRBJ1-2; D is perhaps TRBD1 (5 bases). The V end was cut by 0 bases, the J end by 7 bases, with 12 bases between. The CDR3 contains 14 residues. CDR1 LGHDT and CDR2 YNNKEL come from the germline V gene (reference sequence). The CDR3 sequence is CASSQDLDSSGYTF. The DNA of the CDR3 is TGTGCCAGCAGCCAAGATTTAGACAGTAGTGGCTACACCTTC.

The chain combines TRBV14 with TRBJ1-2; D not certain. Per the germline V gene, CDR1 is SGHDN and CDR2 is FVKESK. The CDR3 spans 15 residues. Trimming removed 0 bases at V and 8 bases at J, with 16 bases between. In DNA form, the CDR3 reads TGTGCCAGCAGCCAAGAACCGCACGTCAGGAAAGGCTACACCTTC. Amino acid sequence: CASSQEPHVRKGYTF.

V gene TRBV7-8 combines with J gene TRBJ2-1, with 9 bases aligning to TRBD1. CDR1 and CDR2 from the germline V gene are SGHVS and FQNEAQ. V was clipped by 5 bases and J by 5 bases; unmatched bases: 10. This CDR3 spans 16 amino acids. This CDR3 is CASSRMGQGRDNEQFF. The CDR3 nucleotides are TGTGCCAGCAGCCGGATGGGACAGGGAAGAGACAATGAGCAGTTCTTC.

This clone was picked up a small number of times. The chain has TRBV5-1 and TRBJ2-7, with 10 bases lining up with TRBD2. Germline assignment: CDR1 SGHRS and CDR2 YFSETQ. V dropped 4 bases and J dropped 0; count of bases not matched to a gene: 7. The CDR3 consists of 16 residues. The CDR3 DNA reads TGCGCCAGCAGCACCTTAGCGGGGGGCGTCTCCTACGAGCAGTACTTC. Translated: CASSTLAGGVSYEQYF.

This CDR3 reads CASSGGPLEQYF. CDR3 DNA: TGTGCCAGCAGTGGAGGGCCCCTCGAGCAGTACTTC. The genes are TRBV2 and TRBJ2-7, with D possibly matching TRBD2 (5 bases). In germline, CDR1 is SNHLY, CDR2 FYNNEI. The V and J ends lost 4 bases and 6 bases respectively, with 10 bases between them. The CDR3 sequence is 12 residues long.

The rearrangement links TRBV24-1 to TRBJ2-2; 11 nucleotides align to TRBD1. After removal of 5 bases from V and 7 bases from J, the junction contained 5 bases not matched to a gene. The V gene's germline CDR1 is KGHDR and CDR2 SFDVKD. The CDR3 loop spans 15 amino acids. CDR3 bases: TGTGCCACCAGTGGGCGGACAGGGGGCGGCGGGGAGCTGTTTTTT. Its translation: CATSGRTGGGGELFF.

The V and J genes are TRBV15 and TRBJ1-5; D is unresolved. This CDR3 region has 13 residues. Per the germline V gene, CDR1 is LNHNV and CDR2 is YYDKDF (reference sequence). The germline V and J ends were trimmed by 6 bases and 12 bases, with 18 bases remaining between them. CDR3 nucleotides: TGTGCCACCAGTCCGACAAGAGACCAGGTCCAGCATTTT. It encodes CATSPTRDQVQHF.

The gene calls are TRBV27 and TRBJ2-7; weak D call: TRBD2 (6 bases). The germline V gene encodes CDR1 MNHEY and CDR2 SMNVEV (reference sequence). The CDR3 spans 14 residues. The CDR3 is CATSGGRSSYEQYF. CDR3 sequence (DNA): TGTGCAACTTCCGGGGGTCGGAGCTCCTACGAGCAGTACTTC.

The V call is TRBV27, the J call TRBJ1-6, with 8 positions matching TRBD1. The V and J ends lost 6 bases and 0 bases, in that order; junction bases with no gene match: 7. Germline V gives CDR1 MNHEY, CDR2 SMNVEV (reference sequence). This CDR3 spans 17 amino acids. This chain's CDR3 is CASRVGQASSYNSPLHF. In nucleotides, the CDR3 is TGTGCCAGCAGGGTGGGACAGGCGAGCTCCTATAATTCACCCCTCCACTTT.

V gene TRBV5-6 combines with J gene TRBJ1-6, with D possibly matching TRBD1 (5 bases). This CDR3 has 13 amino acids. Trimming cost V 5 bases and J 7 bases, with 10 bases left between them. Germline lookup yields CDR1 SGHDT and CDR2 YYEEEE. The CDR3 loop is CASRDKGNSPLHF. DNA of the CDR3: TGTGCCAGCAGGGACAAGGGGAATTCACCCCTCCACTTT.

This chain joins TRBV6-5 and TRBJ1-1; the D is unclear. V was trimmed by 2 bases and J by 1 base, leaving 14 bases between them. The CDR3 extends over 16 amino acids. CDR1 and CDR2 from the germline V gene are MNHEY and SVGAGI. CDR3 bases: TGTGCCAGCAGTTACCCCCAGCAGGCAGGGAACACTGAAGCTTTCTTT. It encodes CASSYPQQAGNTEAFF.

The genes are TRBV6-2 or TRBV6-3 and TRBJ2-6, with D maybe TRBD1 (6 bases). CDR3 length: 16 amino acids. The germline V gene encodes CDR1 MNHEY and CDR2 SVGEGT. V was shortened by 4 bases and J by 0 bases, with 10 bases between the two germline ends. CDR3 residues: CASSFQGISGANVLTF. In DNA, the CDR3 is TGTGCCAGCAGTTTCCAGGGGATCTCTGGGGCCAACGTCCTGACTTTC.

The chain is built from TRBV24-1 and TRBJ2-3, with TRBD1 matching 8 bases. In germline, CDR1 is KGHDR, CDR2 SFDVKD. The CDR3 loop spans 16 amino acids. After removal of 4 bases from V and 5 bases from J, the junction contained 10 bases not matched to a gene. In DNA, the CDR3 is TGTGCCACCAGTGACCGACAGGGGTCACACAAAGATACGCAGTATTTT. Protein sequence: CATSDRQGSHKDTQYF.